These T cell receptor beta chains were read from a single sample in a study of type 1 regulatory T cells. Their recognized antigens are unknown. Via MiXCR, TCRdb re-called the reads, giving one row per CDR3 protein. This table has approximately 77,000 distinct CDR3 sequences, roughly 20% appearing once. Source material: cultured type 1 regulatory T (Tr1) cells, either the whole culture or a sorted fraction (not recorded which). The receptors shown here come from a human donor in good health. Each CDR3 is given with its conserved first and last residue. The D gene is left open where the match is weak. Only some rows state a clone size, as once, few, many or a class for expanded clones.

j_call clone_size d_call v_call cdr3_aa cdr3_nt
TRBJ1-2 . TRBD1 TRBV19 CASSEDRGNYGYTF TGTGCCAGTAGTGAGGACAGGGGCAACTATGGCTACACCTTC
TRBJ1-3 . TRBD1 TRBV6-6 CASSRQGIGSGNTIYF TGTGCCAGCAGTAGACAGGGGATTGGGTCTGGAAACACCATATATTTT
TRBJ2-1 few . TRBV20-1 CSAINEGPYNEQFF TGCAGTGCGATTAACGAGGGCCCCTACAATGAGCAGTTCTTC
TRBJ2-3 . TRBD2 TRBV25-1 CASGAGLAGVRLIPDTQYF TGTGCCAGCGGGGCCGGACTAGCGGGAGTCCGGTTGATTCCAGATACGCAGTATTTT
TRBJ2-1 . TRBD2 TRBV2 CASSPAGGNEQFF TGTGCCAGCAGTCCAGCGGGGGGGAATGAGCAGTTCTTC
TRBJ2-7 few TRBD2 TRBV7-2 CASSWRTSYEQYF TGTGCCAGCAGCTGGCGGACTAGCTACGAGCAGTACTTC
TRBJ1-5 . . TRBV4-3 CASSQVEQAPQHF TGCGCCAGCAGCCAAGTGGAACAAGCCCCCCAGCATTTT
TRBJ2-7 few TRBD1 TRBV5-1 CASSPGTGVEQYF TGCGCCAGCAGCCCAGGGACAGGGGTCGAGCAGTACTTC
TRBJ2-2 many . TRBV5-1 CASSELALGELFF TGCGCCAGCAGCGAACTAGCTTTGGGGGAGCTGTTTTTT
TRBJ2-5 . . TRBV4-2 CASSQLQSQETQYF TGTGCCAGCAGCCAACTCCAGAGTCAAGAGACCCAGTACTTC
TRBJ1-1 few TRBD1 TRBV5-5 CASSWADRGGNTEAFF TGTGCCAGCAGCTGGGCTGACAGGGGAGGGAACACTGAAGCTTTCTTT
TRBJ2-2 few TRBD1 TRBV20-1 CSASDLRQGNTGELFF TGCAGTGCTAGTGACCTGAGACAGGGTAACACCGGGGAGCTGTTTTTT
TRBJ2-3 . . TRBV5-1 CASSYRTPDTQYF TGCGCCAGCAGCTACCGGACGCCAGATACGCAGTATTTT
TRBJ2-1 . TRBD1 TRBV7-2 CASSYQQGLGEQFF TGTGCCAGCAGCTATCAACAGGGGCTAGGGGAGCAGTTCTTC
TRBJ1-5 few . TRBV20-1 CSARGSNQPQHF TGCAGTGCTAGGGGGAGCAATCAGCCCCAGCATTTT
TRBJ1-1 few TRBD1 TRBV18 CASSGQGQGNTEAFF TGTGCCAGCTCAGGACAGGGTCAGGGGAACACTGAAGCTTTCTTT
TRBJ1-1 many . TRBV6-1 CASSADSFMNTEAFF TGTGCCAGCAGTGCGGACAGCTTTATGAACACTGAAGCTTTCTTT
TRBJ2-5 few . TRBV5-1 CASSLVLGQQETQYF TGCGCCAGCAGCTTGGTTCTTGGACAGCAAGAGACCCAGTACTTC
TRBJ2-2 . TRBD2 TRBV12-3/TRBV12-4 CASSSPVGGPAGELFF TGTGCCAGCAGTTCCCCGGTGGGAGGGCCGGCCGGGGAGCTGTTTTTT
TRBJ1-5 few . TRBV5-1 CASSPGPDQPQHF TGCGCCAGCAGCCCAGGACCCGATCAGCCCCAGCATTTT
TRBJ2-5 few TRBD2 TRBV3-1 CASSQLAGDSWETQYF TGTGCCAGCAGCCAATTAGCGGGAGATTCCTGGGAGACCCAGTACTTC
TRBJ1-2 few TRBD1 TRBV24-1 CAASGGQGADGYTF TGTGCCGCCAGTGGTGGGCAGGGGGCTGATGGCTACACCTTC
TRBJ2-3 few TRBD1 TRBV30 CAWSTGADTQYF TGTGCCTGGAGTACAGGGGCAGATACGCAGTATTTT
TRBJ2-7 . . TRBV6-1 CASSPREFLYEQYF TGTGCCAGCAGTCCAAGGGAATTTCTGTACGAGCAGTACTTC
TRBJ2-5 medium-sized . TRBV2 CASIFFLGETQYF TGTGCCAGCATTTTTTTTTTGGGGGAGACCCAGTACTTC
TRBJ2-1 many . TRBV15 CATRLVAASEQFF TGTGCCACCAGACTAGTGGCGGCGAGTGAGCAGTTCTTC
TRBJ1-2 . . TRBV20-1 CSASLAAFYGYTF TGCAGTGCTAGTTTAGCAGCTTTCTACGGCTACACCTTC
TRBJ1-1 . . TRBV4-3 CASSQERGLDTEAFF TGCGCCAGCAGCCAAGAGAGGGGACTCGACACTGAAGCTTTCTTT
TRBJ1-4 few . TRBV10-3 CATQIVLEEKLFF TGTGCCACCCAGATCGTACTTGAGGAAAAACTGTTTTTT
TRBJ2-7 . TRBD1 TRBV11-3 CASSQGTGNREQYF TGTGCCAGCAGCCAGGGGACAGGGAATCGCGAGCAGTACTTC
TRBJ2-7 . . TRBV5-1 CASSQGLAYEQYF TGCGCCAGCAGCCAAGGGCTAGCCTACGAGCAGTACTTC
TRBJ2-3 . . TRBV6-2/TRBV6-3 CASSYTETSTDTQYF TGTGCCAGCAGTTACACGGAAACTAGCACAGATACGCAGTATTTT
TRBJ2-5 . TRBD1 TRBV2 CASRETGWEETQYF TGTGCCAGCAGGGAGACAGGGTGGGAAGAGACCCAGTACTTC
TRBJ2-1 few TRBD2 TRBV5-1 CASETSGSNNEQFF TGCGCCAGCGAAACTAGCGGGAGTAATAATGAGCAGTTCTTC
TRBJ2-7 few TRBD2 TRBV7-2 CASSLRRESYEQYF TGTGCCAGCAGCCTCAGGCGGGAGAGTTACGAGCAGTACTTC
TRBJ2-1 . TRBD2 TRBV6-5 CASSYRTSGRNEQFF TGTGCCAGCAGCTATAGGACTAGCGGGAGGAATGAGCAGTTCTTC
TRBJ2-2 few TRBD2 TRBV5-1 CASSAQLAGHTGELFF TGCGCCAGCAGCGCCCAACTAGCGGGTCACACCGGGGAGCTGTTTTTT
TRBJ1-2 few . TRBV10-3 CAIRTGDRNGYTF TGTGCCATCAGAACTGGGGATAGGAATGGCTACACCTTC
TRBJ2-2 few . TRBV4-2 CASSQGSGNTGELFF TGTGCCAGCAGCCAGGGTAGCGGGAACACCGGGGAGCTGTTTTTT
TRBJ2-1 few TRBD2 TRBV7-3 CASSLGGSGWNEQFF TGTGCCAGCAGCTTAGGAGGTAGCGGGTGGAATGAGCAGTTCTTC
TRBJ1-1 . . TRBV12-3/TRBV12-4 CASSSARGTEAFF TGTGCCAGCAGTTCCGCCCGGGGAACTGAAGCTTTCTTT
TRBJ1-5 medium-sized . TRBV10-3 CAISDSGRGVQPQHF TGTGCCATCAGTGACTCTGGCCGAGGCGTCCAGCCCCAGCATTTT
TRBJ1-5 . . TRBV20-1 CSASLSESNQPQHF TGCAGTGCTAGTCTTAGCGAAAGCAATCAGCCCCAGCATTTT
TRBJ1-1 . . TRBV20-1 CSARVLAFMNTEAFF TGCAGTGCTAGAGTGTTGGCGTTCATGAACACTGAAGCTTTCTTT
TRBJ2-2 few TRBD1 TRBV4-1 CASSLLGTANTGELFF TGCGCCAGCAGCCTTTTGGGGACAGCGAACACCGGGGAGCTGTTTTTT